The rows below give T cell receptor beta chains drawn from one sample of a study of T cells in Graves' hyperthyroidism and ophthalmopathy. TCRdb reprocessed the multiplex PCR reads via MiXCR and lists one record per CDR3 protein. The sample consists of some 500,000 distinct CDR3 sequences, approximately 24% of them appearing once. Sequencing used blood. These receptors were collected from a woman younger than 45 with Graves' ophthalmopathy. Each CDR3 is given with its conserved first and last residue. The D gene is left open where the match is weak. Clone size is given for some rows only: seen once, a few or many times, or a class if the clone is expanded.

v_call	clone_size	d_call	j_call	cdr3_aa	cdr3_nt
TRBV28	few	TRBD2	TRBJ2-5	CASSGTSGSIGGETQYF	TGTGCCAGCAGTGGGACTAGCGGGAGCATCGGTGGAGAGACCCAGTACTTC
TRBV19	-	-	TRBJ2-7	CASSIVGRRTYEQYF	TGTGCCAGTAGTATAGTAGGGCGGAGAACCTACGAGCAGTACTTC
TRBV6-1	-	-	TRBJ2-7	CASSEEYAGTHSYEQYF	TGTGCCAGCAGTGAAGAATATGCCGGGACCCACTCCTACGAGCAGTACTTC
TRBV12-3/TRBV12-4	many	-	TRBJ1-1	CASSYREPLRAFF	TGTGCCAGCAGTTACAGGGAACCTTTGCGGGCTTTCTTT
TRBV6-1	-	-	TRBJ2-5	CASSLSHGGQETQYF	TGTGCCAGCAGCCTATCACATGGGGGGCAAGAGACCCAGTACTTC
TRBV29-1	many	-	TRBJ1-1	CSVVEGMNTEAFF	TGCAGCGTTGTTGAGGGGATGAACACTGAAGCTTTCTTT
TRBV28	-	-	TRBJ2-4	CASSKDSHIQYF	TGTGCCAGCAGTAAGGACAGTCACATTCAGTACTTC
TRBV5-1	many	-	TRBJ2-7	CASSLEGVAAYEQYF	TGCGCCAGCAGCTTGGAGGGGGTAGCGGCCTACGAGCAGTACTTC
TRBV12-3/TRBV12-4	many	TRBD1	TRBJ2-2	CASSPLGQGAGGELFF	TGTGCCAGCAGTCCCCTAGGACAGGGAGCGGGCGGGGAGCTGTTTTTT
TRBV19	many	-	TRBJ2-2	CASSISENTGELFF	TGTGCCAGTAGTATTAGTGAAAACACCGGGGAGCTGTTTTTT
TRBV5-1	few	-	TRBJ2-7	CASSGGTAPSPYEQYF	TGCGCCAGCAGCGGGGGGACAGCCCCGTCTCCCTACGAGCAGTACTTC
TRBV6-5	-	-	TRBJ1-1	CASSYWQGGTEAFF	TGTGCCAGCAGTTACTGGCAGGGAGGCACTGAAGCTTTCTTT
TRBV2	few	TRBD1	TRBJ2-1	CASSLGQWNEQFF	TGTGCCAGCAGCCTGGGACAGTGGAATGAGCAGTTCTTC
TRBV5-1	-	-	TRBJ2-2	CASSLAQTGTGELFF	TGCGCCAGCAGCTTGGCTCAGACAGGCACCGGGGAGCTGTTTTTT
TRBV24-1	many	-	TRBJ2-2	CATMEAGTNTGELFF	TGTGCCACCATGGAGGCAGGGACGAACACCGGGGAGCTGTTTTTT
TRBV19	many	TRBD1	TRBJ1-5	CASRSLDRGGNQPQHF	TGTGCCAGTAGAAGCCTTGACAGGGGCGGCAATCAGCCCCAGCATTTT
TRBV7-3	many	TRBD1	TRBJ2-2	CASSVQGRTGELFF	TGTGCCAGCAGCGTACAGGGGCGCACCGGGGAGCTGTTTTTT
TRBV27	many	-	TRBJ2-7	CASSPEDSSYEQYF	TGTGCCAGCAGTCCAGAAGACAGCTCCTACGAGCAGTACTTC
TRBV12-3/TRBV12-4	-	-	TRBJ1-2	CASSYSRQETNYGYTF	TGTGCCAGCAGTTACTCCCGTCAGGAAACTAACTATGGCTACACCTTC
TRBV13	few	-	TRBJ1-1	CASSLRHMNTEAFF	TGTGCCAGCAGCTTAAGGCACATGAACACTGAAGCTTTCTTT
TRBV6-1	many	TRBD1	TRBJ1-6	CASSLWTGNSPLHF	TGTGCCAGCAGTCTATGGACAGGGAATTCACCCCTCCACTTT
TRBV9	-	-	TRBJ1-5	CASSQDGAPSNQPQHF	TGTGCCAGCAGCCAGGACGGCGCCCCTAGCAATCAGCCCCAGCATTTT
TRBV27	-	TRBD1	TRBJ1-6	CASSPQGDNSPLHF	TGTGCCAGCAGTCCTCAGGGGGATAATTCACCCCTCCACTTT
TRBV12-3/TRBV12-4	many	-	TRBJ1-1	CASSLSVYENTEAFF	TGTGCCAGCAGTTTATCGGTATACGAGAACACTGAAGCTTTCTTT
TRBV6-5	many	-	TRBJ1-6	CASTVLRANSPLHF	TGTGCCAGCACTGTACTCAGGGCTAATTCACCCCTCCACTTT
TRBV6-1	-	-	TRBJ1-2	CASSGRTRTYGYTF	TGTGCCAGCAGTGGGCGGACACGTACCTATGGCTACACCTTC
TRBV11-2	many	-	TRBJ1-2	CASSSATWGARYGYTF	TGTGCCAGCAGCTCGGCTACATGGGGGGCTCGATATGGCTACACCTTC
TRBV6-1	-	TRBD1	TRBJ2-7	CASSVDRDPYEQYF	TGTGCCAGCAGCGTAGACAGGGATCCCTACGAGCAGTACTTC
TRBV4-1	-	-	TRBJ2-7	CASSQDRGGYEQYF	TGCGCCAGCAGCCAAGATCGGGGCGGATACGAGCAGTACTTC
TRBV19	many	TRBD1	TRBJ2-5	CASSKDRGPRETQYF	TGTGCCAGTAGTAAGGACAGGGGGCCAAGAGAGACCCAGTACTTC
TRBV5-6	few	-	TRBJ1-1	CASSLPGAEHTEAFF	TGTGCCAGCAGCCTCCCGGGGGCAGAACACACTGAAGCTTTCTTT
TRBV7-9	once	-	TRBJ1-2	CASSLELVAFYGYTF	TGTGCCAGCAGCTTAGAGTTGGTAGCTTTCTATGGTTACACCTTC
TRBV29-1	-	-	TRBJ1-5	CSVATGGSNQPQHF	TGCAGCGTGGCCACGGGGGGTAGCAATCAGCCCCAGCATTTT
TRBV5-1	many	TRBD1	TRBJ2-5	CASSFGTDGETQYF	TGCGCCAGCAGCTTCGGGACAGATGGGGAGACCCAGTACTTC
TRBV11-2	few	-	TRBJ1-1	CASSPPPTRGDTEAFF	TGTGCCAGCAGCCCCCCACCGACTAGGGGAGACACTGAAGCTTTCTTT
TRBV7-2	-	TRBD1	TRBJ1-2	CASSLEGADGYSF	TGTGCCAGCAGCTTAGAGGGGGCCGATGGCTACAGCTTC
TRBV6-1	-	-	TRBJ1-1	CASSVAFVVKNTEAFF	TGTGCCAGCAGTGTCGCGTTCGTAGTCAAGAACACTGAAGCTTTCTTT
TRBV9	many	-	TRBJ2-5	CASSSGVVETQYF	TGTGCCAGCAGTTCGGGGGTTGTAGAGACCCAGTACTTC
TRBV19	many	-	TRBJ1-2	CASQAVAGPNYGYTF	TGTGCCAGTCAGGCCGTGGCAGGGCCTAACTATGGCTACACCTTC
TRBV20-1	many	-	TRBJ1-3	CSAREGAGNTIYF	TGCAGTGCTAGAGAGGGGGCTGGAAACACCATATATTTT
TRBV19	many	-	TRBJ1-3	CASRPGSSGNTIYF	TGTGCCAGTAGACCAGGGAGCTCTGGAAACACCATATATTTT
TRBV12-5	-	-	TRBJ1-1	CASGLDLREGEAFF	TGTGCTAGTGGTTTGGACCTAAGGGAGGGAGAAGCTTTCTTT
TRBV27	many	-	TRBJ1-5	CARHAGGHSNQPQHF	TGTGCCAGACATGCTGGGGGGCATAGCAATCAGCCCCAGCATTTT